Each of the 7 T cell receptor beta chains below was sequenced from the same sample in a study of CD4 and CD8 cells across lung adenocarcinoma regions. TCRdb processed the PCR reads anew with MiXCR; each CDR3 protein has one entry. The sample consists of approximately 8,700 distinct CDR3 sequences, 45% to 55% of them appearing once. The source material was CD8+ T cells from the margin of a lung tumor. The source is a female donor with lung adenocarcinoma. The CD4 and CD8 labels of this study may be unreliable.

This clonotype has at least ten counts. The chain is built from TRBV7-2 and TRBJ2-5; 8 positions agree with TRBD1. Germline V gives CDR1 SGHTA, CDR2 FQGNSA. The V and J ends lost 4 bases and 6 bases, in that order; junction bases with no gene match: 4. The CDR3 spans 13 residues. The CDR3 sequence: CASSSGGAQTQYF. The CDR3 DNA follows: TGTGCCAGCAGCTCAGGGGGCGCACAGACCCAGTACTTC.

This clonotype was counted once. The chain is built from TRBV6-1 and TRBJ2-3; 10 nucleotides align to TRBD2. CDR1 and CDR2 (germline): MNHNS, SASEGT. With 8 bases clipped from V and 12 bases from J, the junction kept 11 bases outside the gene matches. The CDR3 has 13 amino acids. CDR3 sequence: CASRTSGKETQYF. CDR3 nucleotides: TGTGCCAGCCGAACTAGCGGGAAAGAGACCCAGTATTTT.

The gene calls are TRBV4-1 and TRBJ1-1; no clear D gene. The V gene's germline CDR1 is MGHRA and CDR2 YSYEKL. This CDR3 is 13 amino acids long. Trimming shortened V by 4 bases and J by 10 bases, and 16 bases separated the two germline ends. The CDR3 region has the DNA TGCGCCAGCAGCCCCTCTAAGTCTAGTATAGCTTTCTTT. It codes for CASSPSKSSIAFF.

In this sample, this clonotype is medium-sized. The rearrangement links TRBV27 to TRBJ2-4, with D possibly being TRBD1 (5 bases). Trimming removed 5 bases at V and 4 bases at J, with 12 bases between. There are 14 residues in the CDR3. Per the germline V gene, CDR1 is MNHEY and CDR2 is SMNVEV (reference sequence). In DNA form, the CDR3 reads TGTGCCAGCAGTCCGACAGCCCTAAAAAACATTCAGTACTTC. Its translation is CASSPTALKNIQYF.

The chain recombines TRBV6-5 with TRBJ2-3; TRBD1 agrees at 7 bases. Germline CDR1 reads MNHEY; CDR2 reads SVGAGI. The CDR3 has 15 residues. Trimming cost V 0 bases and J 4 bases; bases outside gene matches: 4. This CDR3 reads CASSYSEGGADTQYF. The CDR3 DNA reads TGTGCCAGCAGTTACTCCGAAGGGGGCGCAGATACGCAGTATTTT.

This rearrangement joins TRBV6-5 to TRBJ2-1; 8 bases agree with TRBD2. The better agreement between TRBJ2-7 and the DNA end casts doubt on the J call. The CDR3 totals 15 residues. Looked up from germline, CDR1 is MNHEY and CDR2 is SVGAGI. CDR3: CASSYSERESYEQYF. CDR3 bases: TGTGCCAGCAGTTACAGCGAGCGGGAGTCCTACGAGCAGTACTTC.

The rearrangement uses TRBV6-5 and TRBJ2-1; 8 bases line up with TRBD1. The CDR3 runs to 15 residues. Trimming at V came to 3 bases and at J to 10 bases, leaving 11 bases not matched to a gene. The germline CDR1 and CDR2 sequences are MNHEY and SVGAGI. The CDR3 protein is CASSYGQGAIHEQFF. The CDR3 bases are TGTGCCAGCAGTTATGGGCAGGGGGCGATCCACGAGCAGTTCTTC.